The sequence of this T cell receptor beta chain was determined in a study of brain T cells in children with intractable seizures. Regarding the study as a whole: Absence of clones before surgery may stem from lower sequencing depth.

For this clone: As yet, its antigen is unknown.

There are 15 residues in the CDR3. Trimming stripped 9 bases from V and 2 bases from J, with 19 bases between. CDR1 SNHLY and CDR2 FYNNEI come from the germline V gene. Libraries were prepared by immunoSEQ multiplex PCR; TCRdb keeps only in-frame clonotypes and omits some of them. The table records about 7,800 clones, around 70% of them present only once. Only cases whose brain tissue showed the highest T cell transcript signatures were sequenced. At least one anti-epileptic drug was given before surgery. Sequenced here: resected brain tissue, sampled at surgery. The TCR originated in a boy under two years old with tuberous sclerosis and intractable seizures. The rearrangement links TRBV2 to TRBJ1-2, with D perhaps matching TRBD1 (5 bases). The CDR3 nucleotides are TGTGCCAGACCGGCCGGACAAAAAAGAAACTATGGCTACACCTTC. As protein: CARPAGQKRNYGYTF. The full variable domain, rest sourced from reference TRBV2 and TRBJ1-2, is EPEVTQTPSHQVTQMGQEVILRCVPISNHLYFYWYRQILGQKVEFLVSFYNNEISEKSEIFDDQFSVERPDGSNFTLKIRSTKLEDSAMYFCARPAGQKRNYGYTFGSGTRLTVV.